The T cell receptor beta chain described here comes from a study of T cell repertoires in cytomegalovirus infection. TCRdb ran MiXCR on the reads and lists one entry per CDR3 protein. The sample has around 630,000 distinct CDR3 sequences, 20% to 25% seen once. Trimming took off 2 bases at V and 3 bases at J, with 10 bases between the two ends. The CDR3 runs 14 residues. Germline V lookup: CDR1 SGHVT, CDR2 SQSDAQ. There are many counts of this clonotype. This clonotype was sampled from a human donor in good health (CMV status not recorded). Some clones in this sample may be carry-over from other donors' samples. The chain combines TRBV7-4 with TRBJ1-1; TRBD1 might be the D (6 bases). Sequences were obtained from CD8+ T cells from PBMCs. The CDR3: CASSLYGGHTEAFF. The CDR3 DNA reads TGTGCCAGCAGCTTATACGGGGGGCACACTGAAGCTTTCTTT.